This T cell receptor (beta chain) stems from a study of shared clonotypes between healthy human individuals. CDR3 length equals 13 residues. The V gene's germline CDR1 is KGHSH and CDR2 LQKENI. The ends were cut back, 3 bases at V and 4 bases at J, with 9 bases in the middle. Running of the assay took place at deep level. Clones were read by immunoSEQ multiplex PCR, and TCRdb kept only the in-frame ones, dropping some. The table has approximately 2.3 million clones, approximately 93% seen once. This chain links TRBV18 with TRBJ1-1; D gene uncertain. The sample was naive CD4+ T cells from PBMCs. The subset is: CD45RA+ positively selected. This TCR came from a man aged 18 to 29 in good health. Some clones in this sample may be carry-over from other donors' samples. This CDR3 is CASSPLRGTEAFF. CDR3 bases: TGTGCCAGCTCACCCTTACGGGGCACTGAAGCTTTCTTT. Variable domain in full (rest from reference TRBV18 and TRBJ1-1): NAGVMQNPRHLVRRRGQEARLRCSPMKGHSHVYWYRQLPEEGLKFMVYLQKENIIDESGMPKERFSAEFPKEGPSILRIQQVVRGDSAAYFCASSPLRGTEAFFGQGTRLTVV.